These 26 T cell receptor beta chains were sequenced from one sample in a study of shared clonotypes between healthy human individuals. Profiling relied on immunoSEQ multiplex PCR, and the TCRdb table lists in-frame clones only, not all of them. The sample has around 350,000 clones, about 73% seen once. Sequencing used memory CD4+ T cells sorted from blood. The subset was: CD45RA-negative fraction. The receptor source for this set is a man between 25 and 39 years old in good health.

The J gene is TRBJ2-1, the V gene TRBV5-1; 11 bases align to TRBD2. The CDR3 consists of 15 residues. Germline CDR1 reads SGHRS; CDR2 reads YFSETQ. The J segment lost 9 bases and the V segment lost 0 bases, leaving 5 bases of the junction unmatched. The CDR3 DNA sequence: TGCGCCAGCAGCTTGGATATAGCGGGAGGGCGTGAGCAGTTCTTC. Protein: CASSLDIAGGREQFF.

This clone appeared a single time. The V call is TRBV2, the J call TRBJ2-1; TRBD1 is a possible D gene (5 bases). Per the germline V gene, CDR1 is SNHLY and CDR2 is FYNNEI. V lost 3 bases to trimming and J lost 0 bases, with 12 bases between them. The CDR3 length is 16 residues. The CDR3 sequence is CASSDRAYSSYNEQFF. The CDR3 region has the DNA TGTGCCAGCAGTGACAGGGCCTATAGCTCCTACAATGAGCAGTTCTTC.

For this clone: An end of the junction does not agree with germline; a read error may underlie this. The chain recombines TRBV5-8 with TRBJ1-2; D is ambiguous. The CDR3 has 10 residues. The germline CDR1 and CDR2 sequences are SGHTS and YDEGEE. CDR3 sequence reads: CASSEDPGSF. In nucleotides, the CDR3 is TGTGCCAGCAGTGAAGACCCCGGGTCCTTC.

The CDR3 DNA reads TGTGCCAGCAGCGACCTCGGGAAGACCGGCGGGGATACGCAGTATTTT. It specifies CASSDLGKTGGDTQYF. This chain joins TRBV13 and TRBJ2-3, with D maybe TRBD2 (5 bases). The CDR3 length is 16 residues. CDR1 and CDR2 (germline): PRHDT, FYEKMQ (reference sequence). V gave up 5 bases and J gave up 6 bases, with 21 bases separating them.

This chain links TRBV2 with TRBJ1-5, with D perhaps TRBD1 (6 bases). Trimming removed 6 bases at V and 4 bases at J, with 13 bases between. The germline V gene encodes CDR1 SNHLY and CDR2 FYNNEI. The CDR3 totals 14 residues. The CDR3 sequence: CASSSSTGNQPQHF. CDR3 coding DNA: TGTGCCAGCAGCAGTTCAACAGGGAATCAGCCCCAGCATTTT. Drawing the rest from reference TRBV2 and TRBJ1-5, the complete variable domain is EPEVTQTPSHQVTQMGQEVILRCVPISNHLYFYWYRQILGQKVEFLVSFYNNEISEKSEIFDDQFSVERPDGSNFTLKIRSTKLEDSAMYFCASSSSTGNQPQHFGDGTRLSIL.

The J gene is TRBJ1-3, the V gene TRBV9; 7 positions match TRBD1. The trim removed 4 bases at V and 3 bases at J, leaving 4 bases unmatched. This CDR3 region has 14 residues. Germline V CDR1 and CDR2: SGDLS, YYNGEE. CDR3 sequence reads: CASSPRTGGNTIYF. Written as DNA, the CDR3 is TGTGCCAGCAGCCCCCGGACAGGTGGAAACACCATATATTTT.

J is TRBJ2-7 and V is TRBV28; TRBD2 aligns across 10 bases. CDR3 length: 15 residues. In germline, CDR1 is MDHEN, CDR2 SYDVKM. The V and J ends lost 7 bases and 3 bases, in that order; junction bases with no gene match: 9. The CDR3 bases are TGTGCCAGCATTGCCCGGACTAGCGGAAACTACGAGCAGTACTTC. It yields the protein CASIARTSGNYEQYF.

This chain links TRBV9 with TRBJ2-7; possible D gene TRBD2, 5 bases. From germline, CDR1 is SGDLS and CDR2 YYNGEE. Trimming took off 0 bases at V and 6 bases at J, with 10 bases between the two ends. CDR3 length: 13 amino acids. Written as DNA, the CDR3 is TGTGCCAGCAGCGTAGCGGGAATGAGCGAGCAGTACTTC. It codes for CASSVAGMSEQYF.

This rearrangement joins TRBV7-2 to TRBJ1-2; a weak D match, TRBD1 (5 bases). CDR1 SGHTA and CDR2 FQGNSA come from the germline V gene. V lost 2 bases to trimming and J lost 2 bases, with 15 bases between them. This CDR3 spans 16 amino acids. This CDR3 reads CASSLSGGLLNYGYTF. Written as DNA, the CDR3 is TGTGCCAGCAGCTTATCCGGGGGACTGCTGAACTATGGCTACACCTTC.

V gene TRBV28 combines with J gene TRBJ1-2; D is possibly TRBD1 (5 bases). The CDR3 consists of 15 residues. The V and J ends lost 6 bases and 0 bases respectively, with 14 bases between them. Germline lookup yields CDR1 MDHEN and CDR2 SYDVKM. The CDR3 DNA is TGTGCCAGCAGCCTGGGGCCAGGAGCTAACTATGGCTACACCTTC. Translation gives CASSLGPGANYGYTF.

The chain joins TRBV10-3 to TRBJ2-7, with TRBD2 matching 10 bases. CDR1 and CDR2 from the germline V gene are ENHRY and SYGVKD. J lost 5 bases, V lost 3 bases, and 10 bases had no gene match. This CDR3 comprises 16 residues. The CDR3 loop is CAISDGGASGSHEQYF. The CDR3 DNA reads TGTGCCATCAGTGACGGCGGGGCTAGCGGGAGCCACGAGCAGTACTTC.

The chain links TRBV6-1 to TRBJ1-2; no clear D gene. Trimming shortened V by 5 bases and J by 4 bases, and 2 bases separated the two germline ends. The germline gives CDR1 MNHNS, CDR2 SASEGT. This CDR3 contains 10 residues. In nucleotides, the CDR3 is TGTGCCAGCAGTACCTATGGCTACACCTTC. Translated, it gives CASSTYGYTF.

This clone appeared many times. Additional DNA sequences in this sample encode the identical CDR3. The chain is built from TRBV28 and TRBJ1-5; 11 nucleotides align to TRBD1. Germline CDR1 and CDR2: MDHEN and SYDVKM. CDR3 length: 14 residues. J was trimmed by 5 bases and V by 3 bases; bases with no gene match: 0. The CDR3 sequence: CASSLDRGHQPQHF. The CDR3 coding sequence is TGTGCCAGCAGTTTGGACAGGGGGCATCAGCCCCAGCATTTT.

The rearrangement joins TRBV2 to TRBJ1-1; 9 bases are shared with TRBD1. The J segment lost 2 bases and the V segment lost 8 bases, leaving 6 bases of the junction unmatched. The germline V gene encodes CDR1 SNHLY and CDR2 FYNNEI. The length of the CDR3 is 14 residues. The CDR3 is CASGTTGGNTEAFF. CDR3 in DNA: TGTGCCAGCGGGACTACAGGGGGCAACACTGAAGCTTTCTTT.

The chain couples TRBV4-3 to TRBJ1-2, with D uncertain. In germline, CDR1 is LGHNA, CDR2 YSLEER. The V end was cut by 0 bases, the J end by 5 bases, with 4 bases between. The CDR3 sequence is 12 residues long. CDR3 nucleotides: TGCGCCAGCAGCCAAGATACGTATGGCTACACCTTC. It codes for CASSQDTYGYTF.

The chain's CDR3 is CASSGGRTSTDTQYF. CDR3 in DNA: TGTGCCAGCAGTGGGGGTAGGACTAGCACAGATACGCAGTATTTT. This chain joins TRBV28 and TRBJ2-3; possibly TRBD1 or TRBD2 for D (5 bases each). The ends were cut back, 5 bases at V and 0 bases at J, with 12 bases in the middle. The CDR3 sequence is 15 residues long. From germline, CDR1 is MDHEN and CDR2 SYDVKM.

The CDR3 DNA is TGTGCCAGCAGCTTAGGACTAGCGGGAGTTTCGGAGACCCAGTACTTC. It yields the protein CASSLGLAGVSETQYF. The V call is TRBV7-9, the J call TRBJ2-5; 12 bases are shared with TRBD2. Unmatched junction bases numbered 5, after V lost 1 base and J lost 5 bases. The germline gives CDR1 SEHNR, CDR2 FQNEAQ (reference sequence). The CDR3 totals 16 residues.

This clone has a single count. This chain connects TRBV14 to TRBJ2-3; D is undetermined. Germline loops: CDR1 SGHDN, CDR2 FVKESK. CDR3 length: 18 residues. Between the trimmed V and J ends, which lost 3 bases and 2 bases, there was a span of 21 bases. The CDR3 spells CASSHPKLNEFFTDTQYF. The DNA of the CDR3 is TGTGCCAGCAGCCACCCAAAGTTAAATGAGTTTTTCACAGATACGCAGTATTTT.

The chain recombines TRBV4-3 with TRBJ2-5; TRBD2 matches at 7 bases. Germline lookup yields CDR1 LGHNA and CDR2 YSLEER. J lost 6 bases, V lost 1 base, and 17 bases had no gene match. This CDR3 is built from 18 residues. CDR3 amino acids: CASSQGGGRARTRQTQYF. CDR3 nucleotide sequence: TGCGCCAGCAGCCAAGGTGGAGGGCGGGCTAGGACTAGACAGACCCAGTACTTC.

The chain has TRBV19 and TRBJ2-7; no clear D. This CDR3 comprises 17 residues. Between the trimmed V and J ends, which lost 3 bases and 2 bases, there was a span of 20 bases. From germline, CDR1 is LNHDA and CDR2 SQIVND (reference sequence). The CDR3 DNA reads TGTGCCAGTAGTATGGGAATGGAGTCGAGAACCCCCTACGAGCAGTACTTC. Its translation is CASSMGMESRTPYEQYF.

The chain links TRBV29-1 to TRBJ2-1; 7 nucleotides line up with TRBD1. The CDR3 has 15 amino acids. Germline values: CDR1 SQVTM, CDR2 ANQGSEA. Unmatched junction bases numbered 8, after V lost 6 bases and J lost 0 bases. CDR3 sequence reads: CSVDSAGGSYNEQFF. In DNA, the CDR3 is TGCAGCGTGGACTCCGCAGGGGGCTCCTACAATGAGCAGTTCTTC.

V is TRBV5-1 and J is TRBJ2-1; the D call may be TRBD1 or TRBD2 (5 bases each). The germline V gene encodes CDR1 SGHRS and CDR2 YFSETQ. CDR3 size: 16 residues. The V end lost 4 bases, the J end lost 0 bases, and 14 bases lay between the germline ends. The CDR3 DNA reads TGCGCCAGCAGCCGAACCGGGACCAACTCCTACAATGAGCAGTTCTTC. Its protein is CASSRTGTNSYNEQFF.

The V and J genes are TRBV5-1 and TRBJ2-5; TRBD1 agrees at 10 bases. The CDR3 contains 16 residues. In germline, CDR1 is SGHRS, CDR2 YFSETQ. The junction had 9 bases not matched to a gene; V was cut back by 3 bases and J by 4 bases. CDR3 coding DNA: TGCGCCAGCAGCTCGGGACAGGGGATGCCCGGAGAGACCCAGTACTTC. Translating it yields CASSSGQGMPGETQYF.

This rearrangement joins TRBV19 to TRBJ1-2, with 11 nucleotides matching TRBD1. CDR3 length: 15 residues. The V and J ends lost 6 bases and 2 bases, in that order; junction bases with no gene match: 5. The germline V gene has CDR1 LNHDA and CDR2 SQIVND (reference sequence). CDR3 protein: CASRDRGRVNYGYTF. DNA of the CDR3: TGTGCCAGTAGGGACAGGGGGCGCGTCAACTATGGCTACACCTTC.

This clone was seen a handful of times. The chain links TRBV2 to TRBJ1-4; D is unresolved. The CDR3 is 16 amino acids. Between the trimmed V and J ends, which lost 1 base and 5 bases, there was a span of 14 bases. CDR1 SNHLY and CDR2 FYNNEI come from the germline V gene. CDR3 bases: TGTGCCAGCAGTGAAGGGGGTTGGAACGTAAATGAAAAACTGTTTTTT. Translating it yields CASSEGGWNVNEKLFF. Drawing the rest from reference TRBV2 and TRBJ1-4, the complete variable domain is EPEVTQTPSHQVTQMGQEVILRCVPISNHLYFYWYRQILGQKVEFLVSFYNNEISEKSEIFDDQFSVERPDGSNFTLKIRSTKLEDSAMYFCASSEGGWNVNEKLFFGSGTQLSVL.

The chain links TRBV15 to TRBJ1-2, with D unresolved. The germline CDR1 and CDR2 sequences are LNHNV and YYDKDF (reference sequence). V lost 0 bases and J lost 6, with 8 bases in between. The CDR3 spans 13 residues. CDR3 loop: CATSRDLFDGYTF. The CDR3 DNA follows: TGTGCCACCAGCAGAGATCTTTTCGATGGCTACACCTTC.